This T cell receptor (beta chain) was captured in a study of T cells after yellow fever vaccination. The study made its TCR cDNA through 5'RACE template switching. That step introduced a universal primer site along with UMIs. TCRdb redid the calling of the 5' RACE reads with MiXCR, one entry per CDR3 protein. The data contain a few hundred thousand distinct CDR3 sequences, around 4.9% of them singletons. The sequence was collected from a young man who received the YFV17D yellow fever vaccine. Source: CD4+ T cells sorted from PBMCs, taken on the day of the yellow fever booster vaccination.

The CDR3 DNA reads TGTGCCAGCAGCCCCGACGGGGGCCTGAACTATGGCTACACCTTC. It encodes CASSPDGGLNYGYTF. The V call is TRBV7-9, the J call TRBJ1-2; D may be TRBD1 (6 bases). The germline V gene has CDR1 SEHNR and CDR2 FQNEAQ (reference sequence). The CDR3 spans 15 residues. The V end was cut by 5 bases, the J end by 2 bases, with 15 bases between.